This TCR beta chain comes out of a study of graft-versus-host responses after intestinal transplantation (dated by TCRdb to the early 2020s). Turning to the overall study: Multivisceral, liver-intestinal, or isolated intestinal transplants were received by the recipients. All recipients received anti-thymocyte globulin induction followed by maintenance tacrolimus and steroids for around 3 years. Bulk TCR-beta CDR3 sequencing was used to track graft-versus-host and host-versus-graft alloreactive T cell clones in the graft, circulation and bone marrow after intestinal transplantation. Alloreactive clones were identified by sequencing pre-transplant mixed lymphocyte reaction products and comparing them with unstimulated pre-transplant donor and recipient T cells. The cohort enrolled about two dozen intestinal transplant recipients, one of whom was a retransplant, and a few patients without pretransplant specimens were excluded. Donor T cell macrochimerism was defined as a peak of at least 4% donor T cells among recipient peripheral blood mononuclear cells. Rather than going through the commercial service, samples from three later patients were sequenced in-house on an Illumina MiSeq and processed with MiXCR.

Paper-wide results and their limitations: The conclusions were limited by the relatively low number and heterogeneity of the intestinal transplant patients. Early after transplant, declines in HvG clones were associated with peak levels of circulating GvH clones. GvH clones were detected in recipient bone marrow, and some appeared earlier in ileal mucosa or blood, consistent with an intestinal mucosal origin. Patients with donor T cell macrochimerism had high GvH to HvG T cell clonal ratios in their allografts.

The sample's time point label is to be understood as: cells obtained before transplantation from donor or recipient. CD3+CD4+ and CD3+CD8+ populations were FACS-sorted from unstimulated pre-transplant donor and recipient cells taken from spleen or lymph nodes. The library was produced with the immunoSEQ multiplex PCR assay. In most patients, genomic DNA was isolated using the Qiagen DNeasy Blood and Tissue Kit and sent frozen to Adaptive Biotechnologies for TCR sequencing. Adaptive Biotechnologies carried out high-throughput TCR-beta CDR3 sequencing of genomic DNA for most patients. On the authors' methods: Adaptive's ImmunoSEQ software supplied the TCR sequencing data for around 19 patients, while MiXCR and VDJtools were used to process a few other patients. CD4 versus CD8 sorting errors were corrected by removing sequences found in both subsets at a frequency ratio below 5:1. Because the origin of CDR3 nucleotide sequences shared between donor and recipient could not be assigned, those sequences were removed. At least 2-fold expansion over unstimulated cells and a minimum CFSE-low frequency of 0.002% (template counts) or 0.001% (read counts) were required for clones to be classified as alloreactive. Mappable clones were those detected in sequenced pre-transplant spleen, lymph node, or MLR CFSE-low populations of the donor or recipient. The cumulative frequency of alloreactive clones was calculated as a percentage of all sequences, weighted by copy number. In its TCRdb copy, this immuneACCESS table keeps in-frame sequences only and misses some clones. Where compared with another copy, unresolved V genes explain less than half of these, and the others have no known cause. V and J calls plus clone size are reproduced from that table; the DNA served to infer D and trimming. This sample has 130,000 to 150,000 clones in its table, and around 90% of those were observed once. 0.19% of the sample is held by the ten biggest clonotypes.

V sheds 1 base and J sheds 4 bases, leaving 9 bases between their ends. Including the terminal cysteine and phenylalanine, the CDR3 comprises 14 residues. Only the CDR3 part of the read is kept: 42 bases, read in frame from the first base. The germline V gene supplies CDR1 SGHRS and CDR2 YFSETQ. About this clone itself: The clone's antigen remains unknown. No base quality information exists; no much larger clone differs at one position.

Specimen: unstimulated CD4+ T cells sorted from spleen or lymph node cells, collected before intestinal transplant. The sequence was collected from a human donor who received an intestinal transplant. The rearranged chain carries TRBV5-1 and TRBJ2-1, and possibly TRBD2, on 6 matching bases. The CDR3 protein is CASSLRERYNEQFF. The sequenced DNA: TGCGCCAGCAGCTTGCGGGAGAGGTACAATGAGCAGTTCTTC.